The clone carrying this T cell receptor (beta chain) occurred a few times. Its antigen is undetermined. V shed 9 bases, J shed 2 bases, and the junction held 15 bases outside the gene matches. The V gene's germline CDR1 is SGHKS and CDR2 YYEKEE (reference sequence). The CDR3 is 16 residues long. These data originate in a study of blood T cells in healthy people across ages. Findings of the study overall: TCR beta diversity was tightly associated with the proportion of naive T cells.

The use of a sample-barcoded 5' primer and a J-beta primer mix characterized a second PCR of roughly 6 to 11 cycles. Each CDR3 protein is one row after TCRdb ran MiXCR on the 5' RACE reads. The sample carries around 1.7 million distinct CDR3 sequences, 28% recorded once. The clonotype was recovered from a woman aged 25 to 39 in good health. The rearrangement links TRBV5-5 to TRBJ2-3, with 7 bases matching TRBD2. Sequenced: blood. CDR3 in DNA: TGTGCCACCCAGCATCTTCGGGGGGTTAACACAGATACGCAGTATTTT. Amino acid sequence: CATQHLRGVNTDTQYF. The variable domain in full, with the rest retrieved from reference TRBV5-5 and TRBJ2-3, is DAGVTQSPTHLIKTRGQQVTLRCSPISGHKSVSWYQQVLGQGPQFIFQYYEKEERGRGNFPDRFSARQFPNYSSELNVNALLLGDSALYLCATQHLRGVNTDTQYFGPGTRLTVL.